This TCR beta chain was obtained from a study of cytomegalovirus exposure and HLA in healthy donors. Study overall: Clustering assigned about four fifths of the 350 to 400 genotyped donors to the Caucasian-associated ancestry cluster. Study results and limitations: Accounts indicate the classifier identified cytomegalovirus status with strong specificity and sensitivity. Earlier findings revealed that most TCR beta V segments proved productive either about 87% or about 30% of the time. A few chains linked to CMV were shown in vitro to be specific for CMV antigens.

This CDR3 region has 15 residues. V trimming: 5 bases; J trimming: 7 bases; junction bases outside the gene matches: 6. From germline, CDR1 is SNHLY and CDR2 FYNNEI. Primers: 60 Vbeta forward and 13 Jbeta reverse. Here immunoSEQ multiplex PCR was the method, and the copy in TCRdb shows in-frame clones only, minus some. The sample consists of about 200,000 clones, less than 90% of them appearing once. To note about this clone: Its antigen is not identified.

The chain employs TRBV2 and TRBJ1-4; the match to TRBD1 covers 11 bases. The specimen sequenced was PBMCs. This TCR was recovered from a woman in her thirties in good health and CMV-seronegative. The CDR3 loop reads CASSLGTGGREKLFF. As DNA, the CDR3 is TGTGCCAGCAGTCTTGGGACAGGGGGGCGTGAAAAACTGTTTTTT.